Listed here are 13 T cell receptor beta chains from one sample, sequenced in a study of blood T cell repertoires in COVID-19. Using immunoSEQ multiplex PCR, the repertoire was profiled, and TCRdb retains in-frame clones only, with some absent. The repertoire holds fewer than 350,000 clones, with 90% as singletons. Sequencing input: peripheral blood. These receptors all stem from a woman under 40 with COVID-19, enrolled during active disease.

V usage is TRBV12-3 or TRBV12-4 and J usage is TRBJ1-5; D unclear. V dropped 0 bases and J dropped 5 bases, with 5 bases sitting between them. The CDR3 has 13 amino acids. This chain's CDR3 is CASSLAQDQPQHF. The CDR3 coding sequence is TGTGCCAGCAGTTTAGCGCAGGATCAGCCCCAGCATTTT.

The chain uses TRBV14 and TRBJ1-3; maybe TRBD1 (5 bases). The CDR3 spans 16 residues. CDR1 and CDR2 from the germline V gene are SGHDN and FVKESK. Trimming took 4 bases from V and 0 from J, leaving 13 bases between them. CDR3 residues: CASSLTTGPSGNTIYF. Here the CDR3 DNA reads TGTGCCAGCAGCCTCACAACAGGCCCCTCTGGAAACACCATATATTTT.

V and J are TRBV25-1 and TRBJ1-2, with 9 bases aligning to TRBD1. CDR1 and CDR2 (germline): MGHDK, SYGVNS. The CDR3 consists of 16 residues. Trimming at V came to 4 bases and at J to 7 bases, leaving 13 bases not matched to a gene. The CDR3 DNA reads as TGTGCCAGCAGTGTCGGAAGGACAGGGGCATTGGGTGGCTACACCTTC. This gives the protein CASSVGRTGALGGYTF.

The rearrangement uses TRBV28 and TRBJ2-5; the match to TRBD1 covers 11 bases. With 8 bases clipped from V and 2 bases from J, the junction kept 4 bases outside the gene matches. Germline V CDR1 and CDR2: MDHEN, SYDVKM. CDR3 length equals 14 residues. CDR3 loop: CASLDRGLQETQYF. Here the CDR3 DNA reads TGTGCCAGCTTGGACAGGGGGCTTCAAGAGACCCAGTACTTC.

V gene TRBV28 combines with J gene TRBJ2-1; D is unresolved. This CDR3 comprises 12 residues. Germline loops: CDR1 MDHEN, CDR2 SYDVKM. V dropped 3 bases and J dropped 9 bases, with 9 bases sitting between them. CDR3 protein: CASSFLFGEQFF. The CDR3 region has the DNA TGTGCCAGCAGTTTTTTATTCGGTGAGCAGTTCTTC.

This chain connects TRBV20-1 to TRBJ1-1; D is possibly TRBD1 (5 bases). The CDR3 has 11 amino acids. Trimming left V 5 bases short and J 6 bases short, with 10 bases between. In germline, CDR1 is DFQATT, CDR2 SNEGSKA (reference sequence). The DNA of the CDR3 is TGCAGTGCTGCTAGACAGTCTGAAGCTTTCTTT. Its protein product is CSAARQSEAFF.

The chain employs TRBV2 and TRBJ1-1, with 12 bases aligning to TRBD1. The CDR3 length is 19 residues. Losses at the gene ends were 4 bases for V and 1 base for J; bases not matched to a gene: 13. The germline CDR1 and CDR2 sequences are SNHLY and FYNNEI. Here the CDR3 DNA reads TGTGCCAGCAGTGGATGGGACAGGGGGCGCCAGGGTCGGAACACTGAAGCTTTCTTT. This sequence encodes CASSGWDRGRQGRNTEAFF.

The gene calls are TRBV3-1 (or the pseudogene TRBV3-2) and TRBJ2-5, with D maybe TRBD2 (6 bases). CDR1 LGHDT and CDR2 YNNKEL come from the germline V gene (reference sequence). V lost 4 bases and J lost 2, with 11 bases in between. CDR3 size: 14 residues. CDR3 sequence (DNA): TGTGCCAGCAGCCCCTGGACTAATCAAGAGACCCAGTACTTC. It encodes CASSPWTNQETQYF.

This chain uses TRBV28 with TRBJ1-5; D gene uncertain. Germline values: CDR1 MDHEN, CDR2 SYDVKM. The CDR3 is 14 residues long. Trimming stripped 1 base from V and 2 bases from J, with 6 bases between. CDR3 sequence: CASSLSMGNQPQHF. CDR3 nucleotide sequence: TGTGCCAGCAGTTTATCTATGGGCAATCAGCCCCAGCATTTT.

This sequence joins TRBV29-1 and TRBJ1-5, with 8 bases matching TRBD1. The germline CDR1 and CDR2 sequences are SQVTM and ANQGSEA. The CDR3 extends over 14 amino acids. V shed 6 bases, J shed 1 base, and the junction held 5 bases outside the gene matches. The CDR3 coding sequence is TGCAGCGTGGAGACAGGGGAGAGCAATCAGCCCCAGCATTTT. Translated: CSVETGESNQPQHF. Supplemented by reference TRBV29-1 and TRBJ1-5, the full variable domain reads SAVISQKPSRDICQRGTSLTIQCQVDSQVTMMFWYRQQPGQSLTLIATANQGSEATYESGFVIDKFPISRPNLTFSTLTVSNMSPEDSSIYLCSVETGESNQPQHFGDGTRLSIL.

The chain carries TRBV4-2 and TRBJ2-1, with TRBD2 as a possible D gene (5 bases). Germline V gives CDR1 LGHNA, CDR2 YNFKEQ. This CDR3 is 15 amino acids long. Between the trimmed V and J ends, which lost 4 bases and 7 bases, there was a span of 17 bases. CDR3 protein: CASSLQRAGLNEQFF. The CDR3 DNA reads as TGTGCCAGCAGCCTTCAGAGGGCCGGCTTAAATGAGCAGTTCTTC.

The chain joins TRBV19 to TRBJ1-1, with D maybe TRBD1 (6 bases). The CDR3 contains 14 residues. The germline V and J ends were trimmed by 1 base and 2 bases, with 8 bases remaining between them. The germline V gene encodes CDR1 LNHDA and CDR2 SQIVND (reference sequence). The CDR3 loop is CASSIAGTNTEAFF. The CDR3 DNA reads TGTGCCAGTAGTATAGCAGGGACAAACACTGAAGCTTTCTTT.

J is TRBJ2-5 and V is TRBV11-2; 8 nucleotides agree with TRBD1. The CDR3 runs to 14 residues. Germline CDR1 is SGHAT and CDR2 is FQNNGV. V dropped 5 bases and J dropped 5; count of bases not matched to a gene: 7. Here the CDR3 DNA reads TGTGCCAGCAGCCGCTACAGGGGGTTGGAGACCCAGTACTTC. Translating it yields CASSRYRGLETQYF.